These 20 T cell receptor beta chains were sequenced from one sample in a study of low-dose radiotherapy and immunotherapy resistance in tumors. The time point denotes: before trial treatment. TRAV- and TRBV-specific primers were used for first-strand cDNA, which covered alpha and beta chains. Amplification of TCRs used a constant-region primer and V-primer adapter for about 18 PCR cycles. TCRdb reprocessed the reads with MiXCR, giving one entry per CDR3 protein. Here the sample spans about 64,000 distinct CDR3 sequences, 26% being singletons. Sequences were derived from PBMCs, sampled before treatment. The receptors were sampled from a male donor with rectosigmoid adenocarcinoma.

The sample holds many counts of this clonotype. The chain has TRBV24-1 and TRBJ2-1, with 12 bases that match TRBD1. V was pared by 1 base and J by 8 bases, with 11 bases of the junction left unmatched. This CDR3 has 18 amino acids. CDR1 KGHDR and CDR2 SFDVKD come from the germline V gene. The CDR3 nucleotides read TGTGCCACCAGTGATTTCAGGGACAGGGGGCCGTACGTCCATGAGCAGTTCTTC. This gives the protein CATSDFRDRGPYVHEQFF.

This clonotype was picked up many times. The rearrangement uses TRBV6-5 and TRBJ2-7, with D uncertain. The V end lost 5 bases, the J end lost 0 bases, and 17 bases lay between the germline ends. CDR3 length: 16 residues. Germline V gene sequence: CDR1 MNHEY, CDR2 SVGAGI. DNA of the CDR3: TGTGCCAGCAGTACCCGAAGGACCCCCTTCTCCTACGAGCAGTACTTC. Its translation is CASSTRRTPFSYEQYF.

To note about this clonotype: With a far larger clone one base away, a read error is the likely cause. This rearrangement joins TRBV2 to TRBJ2-7, with D perhaps TRBD1 or TRBD2 (5 bases each). This CDR3 contains 12 residues. V was pared by 8 bases and J by 7 bases, with 15 bases between. CDR1 and CDR2 from the germline V gene are SNHLY and FYNNEI. CDR3 loop: CASGDGYNEQYF. CDR3 coding DNA: TGTGCCAGCGGGGACGGCTACAATGAGCAGTACTTC.

The chain has TRBV7-2 and TRBJ1-5; D is ambiguous. The CDR3 totals 14 residues. Deletions cut 2 bases from V and 5 bases from J, with 10 bases between. Germline CDR1 SGHTA, CDR2 FQGNSA. The CDR3 DNA reads TGTGCCAGCAGCTTAAACGGGCCCGATCAGCCCCAGCATTTT. It encodes CASSLNGPDQPQHF.

This clonotype was picked up many times. The chain joins TRBV28 to TRBJ1-5; a weak D match, TRBD1 (6 bases). V was pared by 4 bases and J by 4 bases, with 29 bases between. This CDR3 comprises 20 residues. Germline lookup yields CDR1 MDHEN and CDR2 SYDVKM. CDR3 DNA sequence: TGTGCCAGCAGTTGGAGGGGGGGGCAAGGGCAGTTTTTTAGGAATCAGCCCCAGCATTTT. This sequence encodes CASSWRGGQGQFFRNQPQHF.

This clonotype was observed at least ten times. The V call is TRBV6-2 or TRBV6-3, the J call TRBJ1-5; possibly TRBD1 for D (5 bases). Trimming removed 2 bases from V and 7 bases from J, with 9 bases in between. This CDR3 comprises 13 residues. CDR1 MNHEY and CDR2 SVGEGT come from the germline V gene. The CDR3 nucleotides are TGTGCCAGCAGTTACCGGGGCCCCCAGCCCCAGCATTTT. This translates into CASSYRGPQPQHF.

This clonotype occurred many times. The V and J genes are TRBV6-2 or TRBV6-3 and TRBJ2-7; D remains ambiguous. Between the trimmed V and J ends, which lost 0 bases and 4 bases, there was a span of 10 bases. The CDR3 sequence is 14 residues long. Per the germline V gene, CDR1 is MNHEY and CDR2 is SVGEGT. CDR3 region: CASSYSPDFYEQYF. The CDR3 region has the DNA TGTGCCAGCAGTTACTCTCCAGACTTTTACGAGCAGTACTTC.

The V call is TRBV5-1, the J call TRBJ1-1; D is unclear. Germline V gives CDR1 SGHRS, CDR2 YFSETQ. Deletions cut 4 bases from V and 4 bases from J, with 11 bases between. This CDR3 has 13 residues. The CDR3 spells CASSTPDGTEAFF. As DNA, the CDR3 is TGCGCCAGCAGCACGCCGGATGGCACTGAAGCTTTCTTT.

On this clonotype: A far larger clone is just one base off, so this is likely a read error. The chain combines TRBV7-2 with TRBJ2-7; D is uncertain. The CDR3 extends over 14 amino acids. Germline assignment: CDR1 SGHTA and CDR2 FQGNSA. The V gene lost 5 bases and the J gene lost 7 bases, with 18 bases spanning the gap. CDR3 protein: CASSRPTNYNEQYF. CDR3 bases: TGTGCCAGCAGCCGCCCCACAAATTACAATGAGCAGTACTTC.

This clonotype was recorded a few times. J is TRBJ2-7 and V is TRBV5-1; 11 nucleotides align to TRBD1. Germline assignment: CDR1 SGHRS and CDR2 YFSETQ. The CDR3 contains 16 residues. The trim removed 0 bases at V and 5 bases at J, leaving 7 bases unmatched. CDR3 residues: CASSLAPPGQGDEQYF. CDR3 sequence (DNA): TGCGCCAGCAGCTTGGCACCACCGGGACAGGGGGACGAGCAGTACTTC.

This clonotype was detected ten times or more. The genes are TRBV13 and TRBJ2-1, with 9 bases identical to TRBD1. The J segment lost 8 bases and the V segment lost 2 bases, leaving 13 bases of the junction unmatched. CDR3 length: 17 residues. Germline V gene data show CDR1 as PRHDT and CDR2 as FYEKMQ (reference sequence). CDR3 sequence: CASSLQRTGTGLDEQFF. Written as DNA, the CDR3 is TGTGCCAGCAGCTTACAAAGAACCGGGACAGGGCTTGATGAGCAGTTCTTC.

This clonotype was observed many times. The chain carries TRBV7-6 and TRBJ2-7, with D perhaps matching TRBD1 (5 bases). The germline gives CDR1 SGHVS, CDR2 FNYEAQ. Trimming cost V 5 bases and J 6 bases, with 14 bases left between them. This CDR3 contains 13 residues. CDR3 sequence reads: CASSPMPGSEQYF. The CDR3 nucleotides read TGTGCCAGCAGCCCCATGCCAGGGTCCGAGCAGTACTTC.

This clonotype was counted many times. The chain combines TRBV7-9 with TRBJ2-7; D gene uncertain. V gave up 2 bases and J gave up 7 bases, with 9 bases separating them. The germline V gene encodes CDR1 SEHNR and CDR2 FQNEAQ (reference sequence). There are 12 residues in the CDR3. CDR3 sequence reads: CASSLQAYEQYF. The CDR3 DNA reads as TGTGCCAGCAGCTTACAAGCTTATGAGCAGTACTTC.

This clonotype was observed many times. This rearrangement joins TRBV27 to TRBJ2-6; D is ambiguous. The CDR3 consists of 16 residues. The germline gives CDR1 MNHEY, CDR2 SMNVEV (reference sequence). V was clipped by 5 bases and J by 0 bases, with 11 bases between them. CDR3 sequence: CASSTIPNSGANVLTF. The CDR3 bases are TGTGCCAGCAGTACTATCCCAAACTCTGGGGCCAACGTCCTGACTTTC.

This CDR3 reads CASSTGTSGETQYF. The DNA of the CDR3 is TGTGCCAGCAGCACCGGGACTAGCGGAGAGACCCAGTACTTC. The J gene is TRBJ2-5, the V gene TRBV7-2; 11 nucleotides match TRBD2. The CDR3 consists of 14 residues. V lost 5 bases, J lost 4 bases, and 3 bases stayed unmatched. Per germline, CDR1 SGHTA and CDR2 FQGNSA.

The sample holds a few counts of this clonotype. V gene TRBV18 combines with J gene TRBJ1-2; a possible D gene is TRBD1 (6 bases). V gave up 1 base and J gave up 8 bases, with 11 bases separating them. CDR1 is KGHSH and CDR2 is LQKENI in the germline V gene. The length of the CDR3 is 13 residues. CDR3 protein: CASSPRQDFGYTF. CDR3 sequence (DNA): TGTGCCAGCTCACCACGACAGGATTTCGGCTACACCTTC.

Only one count was recorded for this clonotype. The chain carries TRBV20-1 and TRBJ2-3, with a weak D call TRBD2 (6 bases). CDR3 length equals 13 residues. V was shortened by 6 bases and J by 1 base, with 11 bases between the two germline ends. Germline assignment: CDR1 DFQATT and CDR2 SNEGSKA (reference sequence). CDR3 coding DNA: TGCAGTGCCCCGCCGGGGGGCACAGATACGCAGTATTTT. Its protein is CSAPPGGTDTQYF.

V is TRBV5-1 and J is TRBJ2-5, with D maybe TRBD2 (6 bases). Trimming took 7 bases from V and 5 from J, leaving 15 bases between them. The CDR3 is 13 residues long. CDR1 is SGHRS, CDR2 YFSETQ, per germline. DNA for the CDR3: TGCGCCAGCGAGTTCGGGAGTGGTGAGACCCAGTACTTC. This translates into CASEFGSGETQYF.

This clonotype was seen repeatedly, ten times or more. V is TRBV7-2 and J is TRBJ2-2, with unresolved D. The CDR3 length is 14 residues. V was cut by 2 bases and J by 4 bases, with 8 bases left in between. Germline CDR1 is SGHTA and CDR2 is FQGNSA. CDR3 amino acids: CASSLSLATGELFF. The CDR3 DNA reads as TGTGCCAGCAGCTTAAGCCTCGCCACCGGGGAGCTGTTTTTT. The variable domain in full, with the rest retrieved from reference TRBV7-2 and TRBJ2-2, is GAGVSQSPSNKVTEKGKDVELRCDPISGHTALYWYRQSLGQGLEFLIYFQGNSAPDKSGLPSDRFSAERTGGSVSTLTIQRTQQEDSAVYLCASSLSLATGELFFGEGSRLTVL.

This clonotype was seen ten or more times. V usage is TRBV6-6 and J usage is TRBJ2-2; no firm D call. The V gene lost 0 bases and the J gene lost 6 bases, with 14 bases spanning the gap. Germline values: CDR1 MNHNY, CDR2 SVGAGI (reference sequence). This CDR3 is 16 amino acids long. In DNA form, the CDR3 reads TGTGCCAGCAGTTACTCTAGGGTCCAAGGACCCGGGGAGCTGTTTTTT. It specifies CASSYSRVQGPGELFF.